This T cell receptor (beta chain) derives from a study of long-term antiretroviral therapy in people with HIV. Germline V gene lookup returns CDR1 SGHRS and CDR2 YFSETQ. The CDR3 loop spans 14 amino acids. Trimming pared 0 bases from V and 4 bases from J, leaving 11 bases between. Donors needed at least one pre-ART PBMC sample plus at least two post-ART samples. Overall study findings and caveats: Blood specimens, gathered between about 2004 and 2017, were possibly obtained under older ART regimens.

Version v3.0 of the immunoSEQ assay ran at survey level. Clones were read by immunoSEQ multiplex PCR, and TCRdb kept only the in-frame ones, dropping some. The sample contains 23,000 or so clones, 80% to 85% of which appear only once. In the case of this clone: The antigen is not known.

The sequences come from unsorted PBMCs, collected about 4.3 years after starting antiretroviral therapy. The receptor was derived from a young man with HIV. The chain has TRBV5-1 and TRBJ2-7; D gene ambiguous. The CDR3 DNA reads as TGCGCCAGCAGCTTGGTAGATGGGGTTTACGAGCAGTACTTC. Its translation is CASSLVDGVYEQYF.